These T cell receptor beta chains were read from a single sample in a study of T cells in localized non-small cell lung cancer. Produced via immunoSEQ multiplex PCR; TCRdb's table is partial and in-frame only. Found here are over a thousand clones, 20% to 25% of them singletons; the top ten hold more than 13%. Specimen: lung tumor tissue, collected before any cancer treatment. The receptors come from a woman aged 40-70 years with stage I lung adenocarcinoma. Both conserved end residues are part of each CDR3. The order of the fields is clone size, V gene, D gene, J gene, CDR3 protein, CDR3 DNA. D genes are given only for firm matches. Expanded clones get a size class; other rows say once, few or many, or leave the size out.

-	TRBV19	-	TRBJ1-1	CASSIAGEIPEAFF	TGTGCCAGTAGTATAGCAGGGGAGATCCCTGAAGCTTTCTTT
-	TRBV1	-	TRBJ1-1	CASSPVIGVGNTEAFF	TGCGCCAGCAGCCCGGTTATAGGGGTGGGGAACACTGAAGCTTTCTTT
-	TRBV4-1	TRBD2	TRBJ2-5	CASSQWSGGGLSAQYF	TGCGCCAGCAGCCAATGGAGCGGGGGGGGACTGTCGGCCCAGTACTTC
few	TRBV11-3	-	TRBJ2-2	CASSLDANTGELFF	TGTGCCAGCAGCCTAGACGCAAACACCGGGGAGCTGTTTTTT
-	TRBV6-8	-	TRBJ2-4	CASSSGDTLAKNIQYF	TGTGCCAGCAGTTCTGGGGACACACTAGCCAAAAACATTCAGTACTTC
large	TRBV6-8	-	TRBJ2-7	CASSYSRRGYEQYF	TGTGCCAGCAGTTACTCCCGCAGGGGTTACGAGCAGTACTTC
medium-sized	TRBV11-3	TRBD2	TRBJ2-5	CASSLDAGGPSRETQYF	TGTGCCAGCAGCTTAGACGCGGGGGGGCCCTCTCGAGAGACCCAGTACTTC
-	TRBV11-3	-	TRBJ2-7	CASSRLTSINSYEQYF	TGTGCCAGCAGCCGATTGACTAGTATAAATTCCTACGAGCAGTACTTC
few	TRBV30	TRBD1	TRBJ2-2	CAWYPGQGFKTNTGELFF	TGTGCCTGGTATCCGGGACAGGGATTCAAAACGAACACCGGGGAGCTGTTTTTT
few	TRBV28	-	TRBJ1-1	CASSSAENTEAFF	TGTGCCAGCAGTTCAGCGGAGAACACTGAAGCTTTCTTT
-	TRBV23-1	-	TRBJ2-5	CASSQDHISGAQYF	TGCGCCAGCAGCCAAGATCATATTTCAGGGGCCCAGTACTTC
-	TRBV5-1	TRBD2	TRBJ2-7	CASSLGGTSSYEQYF	TGCGCCAGCAGCCTCGGTGGGACTAGCAGTTACGAGCAGTACTTC
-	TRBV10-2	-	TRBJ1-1	CASSYDGRGLTEAFF	TGCGCCAGCTCCTATGACGGGAGGGGACTCACTGAAGCTTTCTTT
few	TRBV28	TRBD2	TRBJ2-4	CASSIAVSSGSTKNIQYF	TGTGCCAGCAGCATAGCGGTCTCTAGCGGTTCTACCAAAAACATTCAGTACTTC
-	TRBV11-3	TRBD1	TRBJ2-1	CASSALGTGYYNEQFF	TGTGCCAGCAGCGCGCTCGGGACAGGGTACTACAATGAGCAGTTCTTC
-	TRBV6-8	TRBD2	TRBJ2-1	CASSWTSGSFGEQFF	TGTGCCAGCAGTTGGACTAGCGGGAGTTTCGGTGAGCAGTTCTTC
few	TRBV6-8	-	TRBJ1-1	CASSYLGVEAFF	TGTGCCAGCAGTTACCTAGGGGTTGAAGCTTTCTTT
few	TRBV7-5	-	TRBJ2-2	CASRFAGAGTGELFF	TGTGCCAGCCGCTTCGCAGGGGCAGGCACCGGGGAGCTGTTTTTT
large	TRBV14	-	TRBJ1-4	CASSQMGGQYEKLFF	TGTGCCAGCAGCCAGATGGGTGGACAGTATGAAAAACTGTTTTTT
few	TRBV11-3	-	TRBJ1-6	CASSLVGGGASPLHF	TGTGCCAGCAGCTTAGTCGGGGGAGGGGCTTCACCCCTCCACTTT
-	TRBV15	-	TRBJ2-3	CATSRGGLSTDTQYF	TGTGCCACCAGCAGAGGGGGACTCAGCACAGATACGCAGTATTTT
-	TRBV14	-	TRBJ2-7	CASSQANHQEQYF	TGTGCCAGCAGCCAAGCTAACCACCAGGAGCAGTACTTC
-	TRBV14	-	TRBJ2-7	CASSQWGSSYEQYF	TGTGCCAGCAGCCAATGGGGGAGCTCCTACGAGCAGTACTTC
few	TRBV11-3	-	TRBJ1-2	CASSKNTANYGYTF	TGTGCCAGCAGCAAAAACACGGCTAACTATGGCTACACCTTC
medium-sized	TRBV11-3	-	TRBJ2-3	CASSGQWGRGSTDTQYF	TGTGCCAGCAGCGGCCAATGGGGGCGGGGAAGCACAGATACGCAGTATTTT
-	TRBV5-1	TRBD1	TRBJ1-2	CASSRGQGGNYGYTF	TGCGCCAGCAGCCGTGGACAGGGAGGTAACTATGGCTACACCTTC
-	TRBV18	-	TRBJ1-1	CASARTANTEAFF	TGTGCCAGCGCCCGGACAGCCAACACTGAAGCTTTCTTT